This T cell receptor (beta chain) originates from a study of blood T cell repertoires in COVID-19. Study summary: Some COVID-19 samples were acute and others convalescent; all came from the United States, Italy and Spain. Sample material is recorded as cDNA or gDNA derived from T cells, B-cell-depleted T cells, or PBMCs.

Either two negative PCRs, clearance, or symptom resolution qualified Cohort 3 donors as recovered. Germline CDR1 reads LNHDA; CDR2 reads SQIVND (reference sequence). The CDR3 contains 15 residues. V was clipped by 3 bases and J by 0 bases, with 11 bases between them. Original analysis: From reference gene primer amplification, estimates of nucleated cell counts were derived. Assay used: immunoSEQ multiplex PCR; TCRdb lists only in-frame clones, some missing. V and J calls and clone size are as listed in that table; D and trimming were resolved from the DNA. This sample yields some 510,000 clones, of which roughly 90% are seen a single time; approximately 1.8% belongs to the top ten.

The TCR originated in a woman aged 40 to 50 who had recovered from COVID-19. The chain combines TRBV19 with TRBJ1-1; D is unclear. The sample consisted of PBMCs or T cells enriched from blood (not recorded which). CDR3 nucleotide sequence: TGTGCCAGTAGTATGGTGGTCGAGATGAACACTGAAGCTTTCTTT. It encodes CASSMVVEMNTEAFF. The full variable domain, in which reference TRBV19 and TRBJ1-1 provide the parts outside the CDR3, is DGGITQSPKYLFRKEGQNVTLSCEQNLNHDAMYWYRQDPGQGLRLIYYSQIVNDFQKGDIAEGYSVSREKKESFPLTVTSAQKNPTAFYLCASSMVVEMNTEAFFGQGTRLTVV.